This T cell receptor (beta chain) came from a study of graft-versus-host responses after intestinal transplantation. Findings of the study overall: Recipient marrow harbored GvH clones, some of which surfaced first in ileum or blood.

The germline V and J ends were trimmed by 2 bases and 4 bases, with 3 bases remaining between them. From germline, CDR1 is SGHNT and CDR2 YENEEA. This CDR3 region has 12 residues. Assay used: immunoSEQ multiplex PCR; TCRdb lists only in-frame clones, some missing. Altogether about 7,000 clones are present, 25% to 40% being singletons, with the ten largest covering 4.5% to 6%. CFSE-labeled responder cells (200,000) were plated with 200,000 irradiated, violet-dye-labeled stimulator cells. CFSE-low proliferating responders, CD3+CD4+ and CD3+CD8+, were sorted post-reaction. This chain links TRBV11-3 with TRBJ1-5, with D hard to call. The input for sequencing was alloreactive CD8+ T cells from a mixed lymphocyte reaction culture, taken before transplantation. This sample's subset: CFSE-low proliferating T cells sorted from roughly six-day pre-transplant mixed lymphocyte reaction (GvH or HvG direction). This TCR was recovered from a human patient who was an organ donor for intestinal transplantation. CDR3 region: CASSLMNQPQHF. The CDR3 nucleotides read TGTGCCAGCAGCTTAATGAATCAGCCCCAGCATTTT.